This TCR beta chain originates from a study of type 1 regulatory T cells. Each CDR3 protein is one row after TCRdb ran MiXCR on the reads. The sample lists around 62,000 distinct CDR3 sequences; around 63% were seen once. The trim removed 3 bases at V and 7 bases at J, leaving 6 bases unmatched. Germline loops: CDR1 SGHRS, CDR2 YFSETQ. The CDR3 runs to 14 residues. This clonotype was detected a few times. Antigen specificity is unknown. The sequenced sample consisted of cultured T cells, either the whole culture or a sorted T cell fraction (not recorded which). This sample's subset: Tr1-enriched cell product generated in vitro against host alloantigens. This chain uses TRBV5-1 with TRBJ2-1; TRBD2 aligns across 8 bases. This clonotype was obtained from a human donor in good health. CDR3 in DNA: TGCGCCAGCAGCTCCGGACTAGCCTTAAATGAGCAGTTCTTC. It encodes CASSSGLALNEQFF.